One sample yielded the 9 T cell receptor beta chains listed below, sequenced in a study of response to subunit inactivated influenza vaccine (dated by TCRdb to 2016 to 2019). The library was prepared using RT-PCR. These reads were obtained on an Illumina HiSeq 2500. TCRdb reprocessing: public reads trimmed at Q25 with fastp, clones called with MiXCR, in-frame beta chains kept. Every CDR3 protein is listed once, alongside the most common genes and DNA of its rows. Recorded for this sample are about 580,000 distinct CDR3 sequences; around 15% of them occurred a single time. 11% of the sample goes to the ten largest clones. The sequenced sample was PBMCs from blood, obtained 12 days after vaccination. The source of these receptors is a man aged 45-65 years who received an inactivated influenza vaccine. Donor details come from another sample of the same person, matched by shared clones.

The V gene is TRBV20-1, the J gene TRBJ2-1, with D perhaps TRBD1 (5 bases). The CDR3 length is 15 residues. Germline V gene data show CDR1 as DFQATT and CDR2 as SNEGSKA (reference sequence). Deletions cut 4 bases from V and 0 bases from J, with 13 bases between. The CDR3 region has the DNA TGCAGTGCTATCAAAGACAGCGTCTCCTACAATGAGCAGTTCTTC. Translated: CSAIKDSVSYNEQFF.

The genes are TRBV12-3 or TRBV12-4 and TRBJ2-2; TRBD1 matches at 8 bases. The ends lost 6 bases at V and 6 bases at J; junction bases unmatched: 3. The length of the CDR3 is 13 residues. The CDR3 loop is CASREQGAGELFF. For the CDR3, the DNA is TGTGCCAGCAGAGAACAGGGGGCCGGGGAGCTGTTTTTT.

This chain connects TRBV28 to TRBJ1-2; a possible D gene is TRBD1 (5 bases). Trimming took 5 bases from V and 6 from J, leaving 19 bases between them. CDR3 size: 15 residues. Germline loops: CDR1 MDHEN, CDR2 SYDVKM. The CDR3 region has the DNA TGTGCCAGCAGTCTCACAGGTTTCGGAGAGAATGGCTACACCTTC. Translated: CASSLTGFGENGYTF.

The DNA of the CDR3 is TGTGCCAGCTCACGCGGACAGGGCGCATGGACTAACTATGGCTACACCTTC. Amino acids: CASSRGQGAWTNYGYTF. The V and J genes are TRBV18 and TRBJ1-2; 8 bases agree with TRBD1. V gave up 4 bases and J gave up 0 bases; unmatched junction bases: 10. The CDR3 loop spans 17 amino acids. CDR1 is KGHSH and CDR2 is LQKENI in the germline V gene.

A few counts support this clonotype. V usage is TRBV13 and J usage is TRBJ2-2, with TRBD1 matching 7 bases. The CDR3 extends over 15 amino acids. In germline, CDR1 is PRHDT, CDR2 FYEKMQ (reference sequence). V gave up 5 bases and J gave up 5 bases; unmatched junction bases: 8. CDR3 in DNA: TGTGCCAGCAGCCCAGGGGGTAGTACGACCGGGGAGCTGTTTTTT. Its protein is CASSPGGSTTGELFF.

The table lists this clonotype with a few counts. J is TRBJ1-5 and V is TRBV5-1; the D is unclear. Germline V gene sequence: CDR1 SGHRS, CDR2 YFSETQ. Trimming took 4 bases from V and 2 from J, leaving 13 bases between them. The CDR3 runs to 15 residues. The CDR3 DNA reads as TGCGCCAGCAGCATCGAGCGAGGAGGCAATCAGCCCCAGCATTTT. Its translation is CASSIERGGNQPQHF.

This clonotype has ten or more counts. This chain uses TRBV20-1 with TRBJ2-1, with 9 bases identical to TRBD1. With 4 bases clipped from V and 0 bases from J, the junction kept 10 bases outside the gene matches. CDR1 is DFQATT and CDR2 is SNEGSKA in the germline V gene (reference sequence). The CDR3 contains 17 residues. The CDR3 reads CSAMNRGRTSSYNEQFF. CDR3 in DNA: TGCAGTGCTATGAACAGGGGGCGTACCAGCTCCTACAATGAGCAGTTCTTC.

CDR3 protein: CASSLADSGNTIYF. The DNA for the CDR3 is TGTGCCAGCAGCTTAGCCGACAGCGGAAACACCATATATTTT. V usage is TRBV7-2 and J usage is TRBJ1-3, with D possibly being TRBD1 (5 bases). Trimming stripped 0 bases from V and 4 bases from J, with 7 bases between. Looked up from germline, CDR1 is SGHTA and CDR2 is FQGNSA. This CDR3 has 14 amino acids. Looking up the rest from reference TRBV7-2 and TRBJ1-3 gives the full variable domain: GAGVSQSPSNKVTEKGKDVELRCDPISGHTALYWYRQSLGQGLEFLIYFQGNSAPDKSGLPSDRFSAERTGGSVSTLTIQRTQQEDSAVYLCASSLADSGNTIYFGEGSWLTVV.

This clonotype was seen a handful of times. V usage is TRBV3-1 and J usage is TRBJ1-6, with no clear D. Trimming took 1 base from V and 3 from J, leaving 4 bases between them. CDR3 length equals 14 residues. Germline CDR1 is LGHDT and CDR2 is YNNKEL (reference sequence). The CDR3 region has the DNA TGTGCCAGCAGCCAAGGGGACTATAATTCACCCCTCCACTTT. Its translation: CASSQGDYNSPLHF. Drawing the rest from reference TRBV3-1 and TRBJ1-6, the complete variable domain is DTAVSQTPKYLVTQMGNDKSIKCEQNLGHDTMYWYKQDSKKFLKIMFSYNNKELIINETVPNRFSPKSPDKAHLNLHINSLELGDSAVYFCASSQGDYNSPLHFGNGTRLTVT.